Listed below are T cell receptor beta chains from one sample, sequenced in a study of T cell responses to AZD1222 COVID-19 vaccine. Some clones are missing from TCRdb's copy, which holds only in-frame ones; the method was immunoSEQ multiplex PCR. The repertoire holds about 110,000 clones, with under 95% as singletons. This sample comprised peripheral blood, obtained on day 0 of AZD1222 vaccination. The source of these receptors is an adult in good health. The CDR3 runs from the conserved cysteine through the conserved F or W. Each record gives: D gene, V gene, clone size, J gene, CDR3 DNA, CDR3 protein. A D gene is named only where the DNA matches it firmly. Expanded clones are given a class, and other clones once, few, many or no size at all.

-	TRBV29-1	-	TRBJ2-3	TGCAGCGTTGCCCTGGCAGTACCCGCAGATACGCAGTATTTT	CSVALAVPADTQYF
TRBD1	TRBV28	-	TRBJ1-5	TGTGCCAGCAGTTCACTGTACCGGGACAGCCCTATGCATTTT	CASSSLYRDSPMHF
-	TRBV5-5	-	TRBJ2-2	TGTGCCAGCGGTCTGAAGCCGTCTACCGGGGAGCTGTTTTTT	CASGLKPSTGELFF
-	TRBV7-9	-	TRBJ1-4	TGTGCCAGCAGCTTAGGATGGGGAGGTGAAAAACTGTTTTTT	CASSLGWGGEKLFF
-	TRBV9	few	TRBJ2-7	TGTGCCAGCAGCGTAGATGCAGAGACCTACGAGCAGTACTTC	CASSVDAETYEQYF
-	TRBV7-2	-	TRBJ2-5	TGTGCCAGCGGAAAGTGGAGGGAGACCCAGTACTTC	CASGKWRETQYF
-	TRBV15	-	TRBJ2-6	TGTGCCACCAGCAGAGTGGGGGGTGGGGCCAACGTCCTGACTTTC	CATSRVGGGANVLTF
-	TRBV29-1	-	TRBJ2-3	TGCAGCGTTGATGTGTCTAGCGAAGATACGCAGTATTTT	CSVDVSSEDTQYF
-	TRBV12-3/TRBV12-4	-	TRBJ2-1	TGTGCCAGCGGGGGTTACAATGAGCAGTTCTTC	CASGGYNEQFF
-	TRBV3-1/TRBV3-2	-	TRBJ1-4	TGTGCCAGCAGCCAAGAAGGTTCCTATTCTGGGGGAAAACTGTTTTTT	CASSQEGSYSGGKLFF
TRBD1	TRBV19	-	TRBJ2-1	TGTGCCAGTAGTACCAGGGACAGTAAAGACAATGAGCAGTTCTTC	CASSTRDSKDNEQFF
-	TRBV5-1	once	TRBJ2-7	TGCGCCAGCAGTGAAAGGACAGTCGGCCTTCGCCACGAGCAGTACTTC	CASSERTVGLRHEQYF
-	TRBV9	-	TRBJ1-2	TGTGCCAGCAGCGTAGTCTCAGACCCTAGCTATGGCTACACCTTC	CASSVVSDPSYGYTF
-	TRBV18	-	TRBJ1-1	TGTGCCAGCTCACCCGGGGCCGGGTGGAACACTGAAGCTTTCTTT	CASSPGAGWNTEAFF
-	TRBV12-5	-	TRBJ2-1	TGTGCTAGTGGTGGGAATGAGCAGTTCTTC	CASGGNEQFF
-	TRBV13	once	TRBJ1-6	TGTGCCAGCAGCTTAGGGAATTCACCCCTCCACTTT	CASSLGNSPLHF
-	TRBV5-5	-	TRBJ1-4	TGTGCCTCAAAAATGGGGGGCGCTTCGGCGGTTGAAAAACTGTTTTTT	CASKMGGASAVEKLFF
TRBD1	TRBV7-2	-	TRBJ2-7	TGTGCCAGCAGCTACTACAGGGGTAGCAGCTACGAGCAGTACTTC	CASSYYRGSSYEQYF
-	TRBV5-5	-	TRBJ2-5	TGTGCCAGCAGCTTGGGAGCAGGGTCTCAAGAGACCCAGTACTTC	CASSLGAGSQETQYF
-	TRBV23-1	-	TRBJ1-2	TGCGCCAGCAGTCAATCCATTCTAGGGAAAAATGGCTACACCTTC	CASSQSILGKNGYTF
-	TRBV2	-	TRBJ2-2	TGTGCCAGCAGAGACCCCAGTAGTCGTTCAAACACCGGGGAGCTGTTTTTT	CASRDPSSRSNTGELFF
-	TRBV7-2	once	TRBJ1-1	TGTGCCAGCAGCTCGACAGGCGGACCAACTAGTAACACTGAAGCTTTCTTT	CASSSTGGPTSNTEAFF
-	TRBV21-1	few	TRBJ1-6	TGTGCCAGCACCCAATTCAGGGTAGGGAATTCACCCCTCCACTTT	CASTQFRVGNSPLHF
-	TRBV7-8	-	TRBJ1-1	TGTGCCAGCAGCTCAAGCGGGGCGGACAGTGAAGCTTTCTTT	CASSSSGADSEAFF
-	TRBV7-3	-	TRBJ1-1	TGTGCCAGCAGCCTACACCTGAACACTGAAGCTTTCTTT	CASSLHLNTEAFF
-	TRBV25-1	-	TRBJ2-2	TGTGCCAGCAGTGCCGGGGGGAACACCGGGGAGCTGTTTTTT	CASSAGGNTGELFF
-	TRBV5-1	-	TRBJ2-5	TGCGCCAGCAGCTTGGGTGGCGGTAATCAAGAGACCCAGTACTTC	CASSLGGGNQETQYF
TRBD1	TRBV5-1	-	TRBJ2-1	TGCGCCAGCAGCCCCATTCGGACAGGGCGGGATGAGCAGTTCTTC	CASSPIRTGRDEQFF
-	TRBV6-5	-	TRBJ2-4	TGTGCCAGCAGCAGTAGTGATGGCAACATTCAGTACTTC	CASSSSDGNIQYF
-	TRBV5-5	-	TRBJ1-3	TGTGCCAGCAGCTTGGGTACAGGGGGAAACACCATATATTTT	CASSLGTGGNTIYF
-	TRBV4-3	-	TRBJ1-6	TGCGCCAGCAGCCAAGTAATACACCACACCCTAAATAATTCACCCCTCCACTTT	CASSQVIHHTLNNSPLHF
-	TRBV5-4	-	TRBJ2-1	TGTGCCAGCAGCTTGGCGGGCACTCTCGGCCATGAGCAGTTCTTC	CASSLAGTLGHEQFF
-	TRBV7-2	-	TRBJ2-2	TGTGCCAGCAGCTTAGCAGTCGGGGAGCTGTTTTTT	CASSLAVGELFF
-	TRBV18	-	TRBJ2-3	TGTGCCAGCTCCCGCCGTGGGACCACAGATACGCAGTATTTT	CASSRRGTTDTQYF
-	TRBV5-1	-	TRBJ2-7	TGCGCCAGCAGCTGGCTAGGGGACGGTTCCTACGAGCAGTACTTC	CASSWLGDGSYEQYF
-	TRBV5-1	-	TRBJ2-1	TGCGCCAGCAGCTTGGGGCAGGTATACAATGAGCAGTTCTTC	CASSLGQVYNEQFF
TRBD1	TRBV7-6	once	TRBJ2-1	TGTGCCAGCAGCTTAAGGCTACGGGGACAGGGAAACTCCAATGAGCAGTTCTTC	CASSLRLRGQGNSNEQFF
-	TRBV6-5	-	TRBJ1-3	TGTGCCACTGAGGGCTCTGGAAACACCATATATTTT	CATEGSGNTIYF
TRBD2	TRBV2	-	TRBJ2-2	TGTGCCAGCAATCCGACTAGCGGGGGGGCCCCCGGGGAGCTGTTTTTT	CASNPTSGGAPGELFF
-	TRBV7-9	-	TRBJ1-3	TGTGCCAGCCCCATTAACAGGTCTGGAAACACCATATATTTT	CASPINRSGNTIYF
-	TRBV20-1	-	TRBJ2-3	TGCAGTGCTAGTGTGGTGGCGGGGTCAACCACCTCTACGCAGTATTTT	CSASVVAGSTTSTQYF
-	TRBV29-1	-	TRBJ1-1	TGCAGCGTTGTACAGATCGCGAACACTGAAGCTTTCTTT	CSVVQIANTEAFF
-	TRBV7-6	-	TRBJ1-4	TGTGCCAGCAGCCGGGGAGCAACTAATGAAAAACTGTTTTTT	CASSRGATNEKLFF
-	TRBV28	-	TRBJ1-6	TGTGCCAGCAGTTTTAGTAATTCACCCCTCCACTTT	CASSFSNSPLHF
-	TRBV5-5	-	TRBJ1-2	TGTGCCAGCAGCCTTGACCGACAGACCTACTATGGCTACACCTTC	CASSLDRQTYYGYTF
-	TRBV18	-	TRBJ2-7	TGTGCCAGCTCAATCTACTCCTACGAGCAGTACTTC	CASSIYSYEQYF
-	TRBV25-1	once	TRBJ1-3	TGTGCCAGCAGTGAGGGGCAGGGATCTGGAAACACCATATATTTT	CASSEGQGSGNTIYF
-	TRBV4-3	-	TRBJ1-2	TGCGCCAGCAGCCAAGAAAATGGGCCCTATGGCTACACCTTC	CASSQENGPYGYTF